This T cell receptor beta chain was retrieved from a study of control samples from healthy donors and cancer patients. Sequenced by immunoSEQ multiplex PCR; TCRdb stores in-frame clones only, minus some. This sample has roughly 130,000 clones, with over 90% found just once. Sequenced sample: PBMCs. The clonotype comes from a man aged 55-75 years with colorectal cancer.

CDR3 coding DNA: TGTGCCAGCAGCTTCTCGTCCCGCGGCACTGAAGCTTTCTTT. This gives the protein CASSFSSRGTEAFF. This chain joins TRBV7-2 and TRBJ1-1; the D is unclear. Trimming removed 3 bases from V and 4 bases from J, with 12 bases in between. The CDR3 length is 14 residues. The germline CDR1 and CDR2 sequences are SGHTA and FQGNSA. Combining the CDR3 with reference TRBV7-2 and TRBJ1-1 gives the whole variable domain GAGVSQSPSNKVTEKGKDVELRCDPISGHTALYWYRQSLGQGLEFLIYFQGNSAPDKSGLPSDRFSAERTGGSVSTLTIQRTQQEDSAVYLCASSFSSRGTEAFFGQGTRLTVV.